A single sample is the source of the 14 T cell receptor beta chains below, sequenced in a study of shared clonotypes between healthy human individuals. Naivety among CD8 cells was defined by CD45RO negativity and positive CCR7 selection, thereby excluding terminally differentiated effector memory CD45RA+ cells. The data were produced by immunoSEQ multiplex PCR, yet TCRdb's version contains in-frame clones alone and is incomplete. The sample carries some 2 million clones, approximately 94% recorded once. Input material: naive CD8+ T cells sorted from blood. These receptors were collected from a man between 18 and 35 years old in good health.

The chain recombines TRBV9 with TRBJ2-1; D possibly corresponds to TRBD1 (6 bases). CDR3 length: 16 residues. Trimming took off 0 bases at V and 0 bases at J, with 10 bases between the two ends. Germline V gene lookup returns CDR1 SGDLS and CDR2 YYNGEE. CDR3 sequence (DNA): TGTGCCAGCAGCGTAGCTAGGGGGAGCTCCTACAATGAGCAGTTCTTC. This sequence encodes CASSVARGSSYNEQFF.

The rearrangement uses TRBV15 and TRBJ2-7; TRBD2 might be the D (5 bases). V was trimmed by 0 bases and J by 1 base, leaving 16 bases between them. The CDR3 is 17 amino acids. Looked up from germline, CDR1 is LNHNV and CDR2 is YYDKDF (reference sequence). The CDR3 reads CATSRDLPGFESYEQYF. CDR3 DNA: TGTGCCACCAGCAGAGATTTACCGGGATTCGAATCCTACGAGCAGTACTTC.

The chain uses TRBV20-1 and TRBJ1-1; D unresolved. V dropped 8 bases and J dropped 0 bases, with 7 bases sitting between them. The length of the CDR3 is 11 residues. The V gene's germline CDR1 is DFQATT and CDR2 SNEGSKA (reference sequence). The CDR3 loop is CSIGMNTEAFF. The CDR3 bases are TGCAGTATCGGGATGAACACTGAAGCTTTCTTT.

V and J are TRBV2 and TRBJ2-7; D might be TRBD1 or TRBD2, each matching 5 bases. The CDR3 spans 13 residues. Germline V gives CDR1 SNHLY, CDR2 FYNNEI. V was pared by 4 bases and J by 3 bases, with 10 bases between. The CDR3: CASSVWDGYEQYF. Here the CDR3 DNA reads TGTGCCAGCAGTGTCTGGGACGGCTACGAGCAGTACTTC.

The sample holds one count of this clone. V and J are TRBV4-3 and TRBJ1-1; a weak D match, TRBD1 (5 bases). V lost 0 bases to trimming and J lost 7 bases, with 12 bases between them. The CDR3 is 14 residues long. CDR1 LGHNA and CDR2 YSLEER come from the germline V gene. The CDR3 nucleotides are TGCGCCAGCAGCCAAGAAGAGGGGACCATTGAAGCTTTCTTT. Protein sequence: CASSQEEGTIEAFF.

The chain links TRBV27 to TRBJ2-7; the D is unclear. The ends were cut back, 2 bases at V and 3 bases at J, with 11 bases in the middle. CDR3 length equals 14 residues. Germline CDR1 and CDR2: MNHEY and SMNVEV (reference sequence). Written as DNA, the CDR3 is TGTGCCAGCAGTTTAGCTAGTAAGGGCTACGAGCAGTACTTC. Amino acid sequence: CASSLASKGYEQYF.

V and J are TRBV5-4 and TRBJ1-1, with 9 positions matching TRBD1. Looked up from germline, CDR1 is SGHNT and CDR2 is YYREEE (reference sequence). The CDR3 loop spans 14 amino acids. V was clipped by 5 bases and J by 3 bases; unmatched bases: 5. The CDR3 loop is CASRDRGSYTEAFF. CDR3 DNA sequence: TGTGCCAGCAGGGACAGGGGATCATACACTGAAGCTTTCTTT.

V gene TRBV14 combines with J gene TRBJ1-4; the match to TRBD1 covers 8 bases. This CDR3 has 16 residues. The V gene end was trimmed by 5 bases and the J gene end by 8 bases; junction bases not matched to a gene: 13. From germline, CDR1 is SGHDN and CDR2 FVKESK. CDR3 nucleotide sequence: TGTGCCAGCAGCTATTCGCAGGGGGCGACTCCCGAAAAACTGTTTTTT. It yields the protein CASSYSQGATPEKLFF.

This rearrangement joins TRBV5-6 to TRBJ2-3; no clear D. V was trimmed by 2 bases and J by 4 bases, leaving 8 bases between them. The CDR3 consists of 13 residues. From germline, CDR1 is SGHDT and CDR2 YYEEEE. This CDR3 reads CASSFRESDTQYF. CDR3 in DNA: TGTGCCAGCAGCTTTAGGGAATCAGATACGCAGTATTTT.

The chain employs TRBV6-5 and TRBJ2-5; unclear D gene. CDR1 is MNHEY and CDR2 is SVGAGI in the germline V gene. The length of the CDR3 is 14 residues. V was clipped by 2 bases and J by 1 base, with 8 bases between them. The CDR3 is CASSYGLSQETQYF. The CDR3 region has the DNA TGTGCCAGCAGTTACGGTTTATCCCAAGAGACCCAGTACTTC.

V and J are TRBV4-1 and TRBJ2-1, with D hard to call. This CDR3 is built from 15 residues. With 0 bases removed from V and 8 bases from J, the gap between germline ends came to 14 bases. Germline V gene lookup returns CDR1 MGHRA and CDR2 YSYEKL. CDR3: CASSQEKGMGYEQFF. The CDR3 bases are TGCGCCAGCAGCCAAGAAAAGGGCATGGGCTATGAGCAGTTCTTC.

This rearrangement joins TRBV7-9 to TRBJ2-7; D possibly matches TRBD1 or TRBD2 (5 bases each). Germline lookup yields CDR1 SEHNR and CDR2 FQNEAQ (reference sequence). The CDR3 loop spans 18 amino acids. Between the trimmed V and J ends, which lost 4 bases and 0 bases, there was a span of 22 bases. In DNA form, the CDR3 reads TGTGCCAGCAGCTCAACTCAACTCCGGGACCGAGACTCCTACGAGCAGTACTTC. Translating gives CASSSTQLRDRDSYEQYF.

CDR3 bases: TGTGCCATCGGGGATGTTACGGGTACCGGGGAGCTGTTTTTT. This sequence encodes CAIGDVTGTGELFF. The chain is built from TRBV10-3 and TRBJ2-2; D unclear. The germline V and J ends were trimmed by 8 bases and 5 bases, with 15 bases remaining between them. The germline V gene encodes CDR1 ENHRY and CDR2 SYGVKD. The CDR3 sequence is 14 residues long.

The CDR3 region has the DNA TGTGCCAGCAGCCCCGGGGCCTATTCCTACGAGCAGTACTTC. Amino acid sequence: CASSPGAYSYEQYF. This chain uses TRBV7-2 with TRBJ2-7; D tentatively reads TRBD1 or TRBD2 (5 bases each). V lost 5 bases, J lost 1 base, and 12 bases lay in between. Per germline, CDR1 SGHTA and CDR2 FQGNSA. The CDR3 spans 14 residues.